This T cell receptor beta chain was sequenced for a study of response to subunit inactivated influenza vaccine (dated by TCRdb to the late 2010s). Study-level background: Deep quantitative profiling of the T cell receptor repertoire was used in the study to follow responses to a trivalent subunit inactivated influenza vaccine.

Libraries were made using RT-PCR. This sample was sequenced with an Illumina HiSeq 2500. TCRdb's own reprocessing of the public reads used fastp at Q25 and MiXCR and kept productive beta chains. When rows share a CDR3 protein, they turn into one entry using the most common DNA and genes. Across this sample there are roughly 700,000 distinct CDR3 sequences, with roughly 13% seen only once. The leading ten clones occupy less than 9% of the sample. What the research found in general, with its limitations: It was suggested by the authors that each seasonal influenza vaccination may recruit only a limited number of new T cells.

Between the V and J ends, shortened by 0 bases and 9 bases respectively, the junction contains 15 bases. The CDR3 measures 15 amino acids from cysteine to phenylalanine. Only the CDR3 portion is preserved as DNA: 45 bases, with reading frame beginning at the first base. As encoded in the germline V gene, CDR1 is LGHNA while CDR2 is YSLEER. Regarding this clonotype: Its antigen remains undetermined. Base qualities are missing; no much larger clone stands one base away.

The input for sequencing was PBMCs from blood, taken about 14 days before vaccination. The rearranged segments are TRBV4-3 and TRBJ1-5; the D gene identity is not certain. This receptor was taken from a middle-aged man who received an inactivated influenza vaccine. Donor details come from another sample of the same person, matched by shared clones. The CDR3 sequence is CASSQDNGWTGPQHF. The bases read TGCGCCAGCAGCCAAGATAACGGGTGGACTGGGCCCCAGCATTTT.